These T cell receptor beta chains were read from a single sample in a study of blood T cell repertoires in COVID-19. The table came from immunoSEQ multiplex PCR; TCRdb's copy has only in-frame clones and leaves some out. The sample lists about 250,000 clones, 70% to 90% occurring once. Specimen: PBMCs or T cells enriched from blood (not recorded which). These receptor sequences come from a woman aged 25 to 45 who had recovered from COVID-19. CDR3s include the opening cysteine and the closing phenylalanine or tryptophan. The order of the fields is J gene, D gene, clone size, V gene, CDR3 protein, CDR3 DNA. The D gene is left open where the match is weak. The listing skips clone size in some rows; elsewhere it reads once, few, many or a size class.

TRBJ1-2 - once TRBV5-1 CASSSRDSYGYTF TGCGCCAGCAGCTCCCGCGACAGTTATGGCTACACCTTC
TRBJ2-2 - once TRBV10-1 CASSSAVNTGELFF TGCGCCAGCAGTTCGGCGGTAAACACCGGGGAGCTGTTTTTT
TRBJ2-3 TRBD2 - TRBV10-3 CAISAGLAVPDTQYF TGTGCCATCAGTGCCGGACTAGCGGTCCCTGATACGCAGTATTTT
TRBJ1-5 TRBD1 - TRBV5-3 CARSLSQGASGNQPQHF TGTGCCAGAAGCTTGTCACAGGGGGCTTCGGGCAATCAGCCCCAGCATTTT
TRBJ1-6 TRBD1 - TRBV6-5 CASSYGQADNSPLHF TGTGCCAGCAGTTACGGACAGGCAGATAATTCACCCCTCCACTTT
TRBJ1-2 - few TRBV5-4 CASSLESARGGQSIF TGTGCCAGCAGCTTGGAAAGTGCTCGGGGGGGTCAATCCATCTTC
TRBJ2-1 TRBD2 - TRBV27 CASSSLTSGRYNEQFF TGTGCCAGCAGTTCCCTGACTAGCGGGAGGTACAATGAGCAGTTCTTC
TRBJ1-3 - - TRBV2 CASISSGNTIYF TGTGCCAGCATCAGCTCTGGAAACACCATATATTTT
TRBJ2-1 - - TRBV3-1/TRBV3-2 CASTFSGSSYNEQFF TGTGCCAGCACCTTCAGCGGTAGCTCCTACAATGAGCAGTTCTTC
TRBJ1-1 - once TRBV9 CASSLYPGGETEAFF TGTGCCAGCAGCTTGTATCCTGGGGGGGAGACTGAAGCTTTCTTT
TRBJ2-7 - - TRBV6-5 CASSYDGGRSYEQYF TGTGCCAGCAGTTATGATGGAGGGAGAAGCTACGAGCAGTACTTC
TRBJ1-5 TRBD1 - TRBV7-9 CASSQTGEYSNQPQHF TGTGCCAGCAGCCAAACAGGGGAATATAGCAATCAGCCCCAGCATTTT
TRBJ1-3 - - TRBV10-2 CASSVGPESGNTIYF TGCGCCAGCAGTGTGGGCCCTGAATCTGGAAACACCATATATTTT
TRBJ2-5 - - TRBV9 CASSPEHRVLRKTQYF TGTGCCAGCAGCCCCGAGCACAGGGTTCTTCGTAAGACCCAGTACTTC
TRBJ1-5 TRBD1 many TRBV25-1 CASSEGQSSNQPQHF TGTGCCAGCAGTGAGGGACAGTCTAGCAATCAGCCCCAGCATTTT
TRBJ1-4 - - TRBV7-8 CASSPTATNEKLFF TGTGCCAGCAGCCCGACAGCAACTAATGAAAAACTGTTTTTT
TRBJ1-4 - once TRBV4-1 CASSQMRTETNEKLFF TGCGCCAGCAGCCAGATGAGGACAGAAACTAATGAAAAACTGTTTTTT
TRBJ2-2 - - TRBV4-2 CASSRHNSGLPPGELFF TGTGCCAGCAGCCGGCACAATAGCGGACTTCCACCGGGGGAGCTGTTTTTT
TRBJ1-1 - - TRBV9 CASSVGLAAEAFF TGTGCCAGCAGCGTAGGGTTGGCCGCAGAAGCTTTCTTT
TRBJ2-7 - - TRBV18 CASSPDGTWPSYEQYF TGTGCCAGCTCACCGGACGGGACATGGCCCTCCTACGAGCAGTACTTC
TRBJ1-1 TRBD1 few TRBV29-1 CSVGGQDRNTEAFF TGCAGCGTTGGTGGACAGGACAGAAACACTGAAGCTTTCTTT
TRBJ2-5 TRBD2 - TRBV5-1 CASSLDAGGLRETQYF TGCGCCAGCAGCTTGGATGCGGGGGGGTTGCGGGAGACCCAGTACTTC
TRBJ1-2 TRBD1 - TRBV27 CASSSAGTGVAGYTF TGTGCCAGCAGTTCAGCCGGGACAGGGGTTGCTGGCTACACCTTC
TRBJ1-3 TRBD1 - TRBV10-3 CAISAAGTVGNTIYF TGTGCCATCAGTGCGGCGGGGACAGTTGGAAACACCATATATTTT
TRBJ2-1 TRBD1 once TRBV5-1 CASSLSRQGKWNEQFF TGCGCCAGCAGCCTATCCCGACAGGGAAAATGGAATGAGCAGTTCTTC
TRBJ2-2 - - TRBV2 CASSVSTRANTGELFF TGTGCCAGCAGTGTTTCGACTAGGGCGAACACCGGGGAGCTGTTTTTT
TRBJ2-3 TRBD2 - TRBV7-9 CASSSLAGGTTDTQYF TGTGCCAGCAGCTCACTAGCGGGAGGTACCACAGATACGCAGTATTTT
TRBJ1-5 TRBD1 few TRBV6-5 CASSPVGTGVQPQHF TGTGCCAGCAGCCCCGTGGGGACAGGGGTTCAGCCCCAGCATTTT
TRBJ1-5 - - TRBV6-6 CASLGTFVQPQHF TGTGCTAGTCTCGGGACATTCGTACAGCCCCAGCATTTT
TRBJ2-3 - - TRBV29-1 CSVEGIAGGDTDTQYF TGCAGCGTTGAAGGGATCGCCGGCGGGGACACAGATACGCAGTATTTT
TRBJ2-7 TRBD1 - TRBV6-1 CASSERAEQGKRLTYEQYF TGTGCCAGCAGTGAACGGGCTGAACAGGGGAAAAGACTTACCTACGAGCAGTACTTC
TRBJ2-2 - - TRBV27 CASSYEGVGTGELFF TGTGCCAGCAGTTATGAGGGAGTGGGGACCGGGGAGCTGTTTTTT
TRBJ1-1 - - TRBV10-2 CASSVVRQDDNDAFF TGCGCCAGCAGTGTCGTGAGACAGGATGATAATGATGCTTTCTTT
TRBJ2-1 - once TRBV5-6 CASSPRARTSYNEQFF TGTGCCAGCAGCCCTAGGGCGAGGACTTCCTACAATGAGCAGTTCTTC
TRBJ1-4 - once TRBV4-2 CASSLGGPGGELFF TGTGCCAGCAGCCTCGGCGGCCCTGGGGGGGAACTGTTTTTT
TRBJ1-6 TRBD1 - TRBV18 CASSPGQGGRSPLHF TGTGCCAGCTCACCAGGACAGGGGGGGAGATCACCCCTCCACTTT
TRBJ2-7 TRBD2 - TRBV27 CASSFARSGREVYEQYF TGTGCCAGCAGTTTCGCAAGGAGTGGGAGGGAGGTCTACGAGCAGTACTTC